The sequence of this TCR beta chain was determined in a study of radiation and T cells in renal cell carcinoma. Overall study: Nephrectomy followed 15 Gy stereotactic body radiation by 4 weeks.

The CDR3 sequence is 16 residues long. In germline, CDR1 is LNHDA, CDR2 SQIVND (reference sequence). The trim removed 3 bases at V and 6 bases at J, leaving 9 bases unmatched. Regarding time point: baseline pretreatment blood. This sample's treatment: 15 Gy SBRT to primary tumor, nephrectomy 4 weeks later. Study-wide findings and caveats: Without pretreatment biopsies, baseline tumor clonotype presence was undetermined. From baseline, blood top tumor clonotypes peaked at 2 weeks post-radiation.

Points on this clone: Its antigen is not known.

The protocol was immunoSEQ multiplex PCR, while the TCRdb copy is restricted to in-frame clones and leaves out a portion. The table includes 40,000 to 60,000 clones, 83% detected once. The source of this sequence is a woman aged 70-85 years with renal cell carcinoma. The chain combines TRBV19 with TRBJ1-4, with 8 nucleotides matching TRBD1. Sample: blood, taken from a patient whose treatment included radiotherapy and nephrectomy. In DNA form, the CDR3 reads TGTGCCAGTAGTATCCGCGGACAGGGAGGGGATGAAAAACTGTTTTTT. Amino acid sequence: CASSIRGQGGDEKLFF.